The 18 T cell receptor beta chains presented below share a single source sample, sequenced in a study of CD8 T cells in ankylosing spondylitis (dated by TCRdb to 2015 to 2018). Library generation was performed with 5' RACE. Sequenced on an Illumina HiSeq 2500. The public reads were reanalyzed by TCRdb: fastp trimming at Q25, MiXCR alignment, in-frame beta chains only. Rows merge per CDR3 protein into single entries with the most common DNA and genes. The sample includes under 55,000 distinct CDR3 sequences, with approximately 7.4% observed a single time. The ten largest clones add up to 7.5% to 10% of the sample. The sample was blood, either unsorted or a sorted T cell fraction (not recorded which). The source of these receptors is a female donor with ankylosing spondylitis or in good health (not recorded which).

This clonotype was detected ten times or more. V is TRBV30 and J is TRBJ2-5; the D gene is possibly TRBD1 (5 bases). The CDR3 has 12 amino acids. Trimming took 8 bases from V and 3 from J, leaving 13 bases between them. Germline V lookup: CDR1 GTSNPN, CDR2 SVGIG (reference sequence). The CDR3 sequence: CAKGSGKETQYF. The CDR3, as DNA: TGTGCCAAGGGGTCAGGGAAAGAGACCCAGTACTTC.

The table lists this clonotype with many counts. The chain carries TRBV12-3 or TRBV12-4 and TRBJ2-2; TRBD1 matches at 8 bases. This CDR3 comprises 14 residues. V lost 4 bases to trimming and J lost 7 bases; unmatched junction nucleotides: 5. CDR3 nucleotide sequence: TGTGCCAGCAGTTCGACAGGGGTTAGCGGGGAGCTGTTTTTT. Its translation is CASSSTGVSGELFF.

The rearrangement uses TRBV9 and TRBJ1-5; the D is unclear. V shed 0 bases and J shed 7 bases, with 8 bases lying between them. CDR1 is SGDLS and CDR2 is YYNGEE in the germline V gene. This CDR3 is built from 13 residues. The CDR3 region has the DNA TGTGCCAGCAGCGTAGGTGATGCCCAGCCCCAGCATTTT. Translating gives CASSVGDAQPQHF. The full variable domain, rest sourced from reference TRBV9 and TRBJ1-5, is DSGVTQTPKHLITATGQRVTLRCSPRSGDLSVYWYQQSLDQGLQFLIQYYNGEERAKGNILERFSAQQFPDLHSELNLSSLELGDSALYFCASSVGDAQPQHFGDGTRLSIL.

CDR3 residues: CASSEGGGRNTGELFF. The CDR3 nucleotides are TGTGCCAGCAGTGAAGGAGGGGGCCGTAACACCGGGGAGCTGTTTTTT. V and J are TRBV25-1 and TRBJ2-2, with D perhaps matching TRBD1 (7 bases). Germline CDR1 reads MGHDK; CDR2 reads SYGVNS. The CDR3 has 16 amino acids. V was shortened by 2 bases and J by 2 bases, with 12 bases between the two germline ends.

This clonotype was observed at least ten times. The V call is TRBV29-1, the J call TRBJ2-2; TRBD1 or TRBD2 may be the D gene (5 bases each). There are 14 residues in the CDR3. The V gene lost 5 bases and the J gene lost 2 bases, with 12 bases spanning the gap. Per germline, CDR1 SQVTM and CDR2 ANQGSEA. CDR3 bases: TGCAGCGTTTCCCGGGACGCTAACACCGGGGAGCTGTTTTTT. Residues: CSVSRDANTGELFF.

In its sample, this clonotype was seen a few times. This sequence joins TRBV5-1 and TRBJ2-2; 7 nucleotides line up with TRBD1. Germline-derived CDR1 and CDR2 are SGHRS and YFSETQ. V dropped 3 bases and J dropped 3; count of bases not matched to a gene: 5. The CDR3 totals 15 residues. CDR3 region: CASSSGQEYTGELFF. The CDR3 DNA is TGCGCCAGCAGCTCTGGACAGGAATACACCGGGGAGCTGTTTTTT.

This clonotype occurred many times. J is TRBJ2-3 and V is TRBV2, with 9 bases fitting TRBD2. V was pared by 3 bases and J by 1 base, with 2 bases of the junction left unmatched. This CDR3 is built from 15 residues. Germline loops: CDR1 SNHLY, CDR2 FYNNEI. The CDR3 DNA sequence: TGTGCCAGCAGTGAGAGCGGGGGGCGCACAGATACGCAGTATTTT. It encodes CASSESGGRTDTQYF.

There are many counts of this clonotype. The J gene is TRBJ2-5, the V gene TRBV10-3; D is unresolved. Germline CDR1 is ENHRY and CDR2 is SYGVKD. This CDR3 has 14 residues. The V end lost 0 bases, the J end lost 0 bases, and 5 bases lay between the germline ends. CDR3 bases: TGTGCCATCAGTGAGTCGGTGGACCAAGAGACCCAGTACTTC. It is translated as CAISESVDQETQYF.

This clonotype was seen ten or more times. The chain carries TRBV5-6 and TRBJ2-5; tentatively, D is TRBD1 or TRBD2 (5 bases each). The CDR3 totals 16 residues. Germline-derived CDR1 and CDR2 are SGHDT and YYEEEE. V was pared by 1 base and J by 5 bases, with 18 bases between. The CDR3 coding sequence is TGTGCCAGCAGCTTGCGGGGACCAGGTGGGACGGAGACCCAGTACTTC. Amino acid sequence: CASSLRGPGGTETQYF.

There are many counts of this clonotype. This chain links TRBV10-3 with TRBJ1-2, with 11 bases that match TRBD1. With V trimmed by 4 bases and J by 4 bases, 11 bases remained unmatched. CDR3 length: 17 residues. Looked up from germline, CDR1 is ENHRY and CDR2 is SYGVKD. DNA of the CDR3: TGTGCCATCAGTGCGCGGACAGGGGGCTTTGCCCCCTATGGCTACACCTTC. Translated: CAISARTGGFAPYGYTF.

This clonotype has ten or more counts. The genes are TRBV5-1 and TRBJ2-2, with D perhaps being TRBD1 or TRBD2 (5 bases each). CDR1 and CDR2 (germline): SGHRS, YFSETQ. Trimming pared 0 bases from V and 6 bases from J, leaving 18 bases between. The CDR3 loop spans 17 amino acids. The CDR3, as DNA: TGCGCCAGCAGCTTGGCCTCGGGGCCAGGGACCCCCGGGGAGCTGTTTTTT. This translates into CASSLASGPGTPGELFF.

This clonotype was picked up many times. The V call is TRBV6-1, the J call TRBJ2-7; TRBD2 is a possible D gene (5 bases). The CDR3 covers 15 residues. Germline loops: CDR1 MNHNS, CDR2 SASEGT. With 8 bases removed from V and 2 bases from J, the gap between germline ends came to 19 bases. The CDR3 DNA sequence: TGTGCCAGCGGAGGCACCCCGGGCGCTCCCTACGAGCAGTACGTC. Its translation: CASGGTPGAPYEQYV.

V and J are TRBV20-1 and TRBJ2-2; a weak D match, TRBD1 (6 bases). Germline lookup yields CDR1 DFQATT and CDR2 SNEGSKA (reference sequence). Trimming shortened V by 6 bases and J by 3 bases, and 14 bases separated the two germline ends. The CDR3 is 14 amino acids. The CDR3 here is CSAHRVVDTGELFF. The CDR3 DNA reads TGCAGTGCACACAGGGTAGTAGACACCGGGGAGCTGTTTTTT.

This clonotype was picked up many times. The chain is built from TRBV28 and TRBJ1-1; D is possibly TRBD1 (5 bases). Germline V gene lookup returns CDR1 MDHEN and CDR2 SYDVKM. The CDR3 length is 13 residues. Trimming shortened V by 5 bases and J by 5 bases, and 12 bases separated the two germline ends. The CDR3 protein is CASSPGGGTEAFF. The CDR3 DNA is TGTGCCAGCAGTCCGGGGGGGGGAACTGAAGCTTTCTTT. Full variable domain (remainder filled in from reference TRBV28 and TRBJ1-1): DVKVTQSSRYLVKRTGEKVFLECVQDMDHENMFWYRQDPGLGLRLIYFSYDVKMKEKGDIPEGYSVSREKKERFSLILESASTNQTSMYLCASSPGGGTEAFFGQGTRLTVV.

The table lists this clonotype with many counts. The chain uses TRBV3-1 and TRBJ1-1; tentative D call: TRBD1 (5 bases). Looked up from germline, CDR1 is LGHDT and CDR2 is YNNKEL (reference sequence). There are 13 residues in the CDR3. Trimming cost V 6 bases and J 1 base, with 9 bases left between them. CDR3 DNA sequence: TGTGCCAGCAGTCCGGGGGGGAACACTGAAGCTTTCTTT. Translated: CASSPGGNTEAFF.

This clonotype was counted at least ten times. V and J are TRBV15 and TRBJ1-1; D unresolved. CDR3 size: 15 residues. The germline V and J ends were trimmed by 1 base and 8 bases, with 17 bases remaining between them. Germline values: CDR1 LNHNV, CDR2 YYDKDF (reference sequence). CDR3 bases: TGTGCCACCAGCAGAGTCCCCCAATTTGGGCAGGAAGCTTTCTTT. Encoded protein: CATSRVPQFGQEAFF. Full variable domain (outside the CDR3, taken from reference TRBV15 and TRBJ1-1): DAMVIQNPRYQVTQFGKPVTLSCSQTLNHNVMYWYQQKSSQAPKLLFHYYDKDFNNEADTPDNFQSRRPNTSFCFLDIRSPGLGDTAMYLCATSRVPQFGQEAFFGQGTRLTVV.

This clonotype occurred a few times. This chain connects TRBV28 to TRBJ1-2; perhaps TRBD1 as D (5 bases). This CDR3 is 14 amino acids long. The germline V and J ends were trimmed by 10 bases and 1 base, with 16 bases remaining between them. CDR1 MDHEN and CDR2 SYDVKM come from the germline V gene. The CDR3 nucleotides read TGTGCCACCAATGACCGGGGCCTTAACTATGGCTACACCTTC. Protein: CATNDRGLNYGYTF.

The sample holds many counts of this clonotype. The rearrangement links TRBV20-1 to TRBJ1-6; maybe TRBD1 (6 bases). The CDR3 runs to 18 residues. Looked up from germline, CDR1 is DFQATT and CDR2 is SNEGSKA (reference sequence). Trimming took 2 bases from V and 0 from J, leaving 17 bases between them. The CDR3 DNA is TGCAGTGCTAGACAGGGGACCTCTTCTATCTCCTATAATTCACCCCTCCACTTT. This encodes CSARQGTSSISYNSPLHF.